These 12 T cell receptor beta chains share one sample of origin, sequenced in a study of shared clonotypes between healthy human individuals. The data were produced by immunoSEQ multiplex PCR, yet TCRdb's version contains in-frame clones alone and is incomplete. The sample shows more than 1.2 million clones, about 98.5% of them seen only once. Sample: naive CD4+ T cells sorted from blood. Subset defined: CD45RA+ positively selected. Source of these receptors: a man aged 25 to 40 in good health.

The chain is built from TRBV5-4 and TRBJ2-3; TRBD1 matches at 10 bases. Trimming took 5 bases from V and 1 from J; bases not matched to a gene: 7. This CDR3 is 16 amino acids long. In germline, CDR1 is SGHNT, CDR2 YYREEE (reference sequence). This CDR3 is CASRMTGGFGTDTQYF. The DNA for the CDR3 is TGTGCCAGCAGGATGACAGGGGGCTTCGGCACAGATACGCAGTATTTT. The full variable domain, completed using reference TRBV5-4 and TRBJ2-3, is ETGVTQSPTHLIKTRGQQVTLRCSSQSGHNTVSWYQQALGQGPQFIFQYYREEENGRGNFPPRFSGLQFPNYSSELNVNALELDDSALYLCASRMTGGFGTDTQYFGPGTRLTVL.

The V call is TRBV6-5, the J call TRBJ2-3, with D uncertain. From germline, CDR1 is MNHEY and CDR2 SVGAGI. V gave up 5 bases and J gave up 4 bases, with 13 bases separating them. The CDR3 is 14 residues long. CDR3 protein: CASSAASRADTQYF. CDR3 nucleotide sequence: TGTGCCAGCAGTGCGGCTAGTCGGGCAGATACGCAGTATTTT.

J is TRBJ1-2 and V is TRBV5-1; 7 bases align to TRBD1. The J segment lost 7 bases and the V segment lost 1 base, leaving 4 bases of the junction unmatched. The germline gives CDR1 SGHRS, CDR2 YFSETQ. This CDR3 region has 13 residues. Here the CDR3 reads CASSLLRGSGYTF. The CDR3 DNA reads TGCGCCAGCAGCTTGCTCAGGGGGAGTGGCTACACCTTC.

The count of this clone is one. The rearrangement uses TRBV5-1 and TRBJ1-4, with D unresolved. The ends were cut back, 0 bases at V and 0 bases at J, with 9 bases in the middle. Per the germline V gene, CDR1 is SGHRS and CDR2 is YFSETQ. The CDR3 totals 16 residues. This CDR3 is CASSLGGGSTNEKLFF. Here the CDR3 DNA reads TGCGCCAGCAGCTTGGGGGGTGGATCAACTAATGAAAAACTGTTTTTT.

The V gene is TRBV5-1, the J gene TRBJ2-2; no firm D call. With 0 bases removed from V and 1 base from J, the gap between germline ends came to 7 bases. This CDR3 has 15 residues. Germline loops: CDR1 SGHRS, CDR2 YFSETQ. CDR3 sequence reads: CASSLDQVNTGELFF. The CDR3 nucleotides are TGCGCCAGCAGCTTGGATCAAGTGAACACCGGGGAGCTGTTTTTT.

The chain uses TRBV5-6 and TRBJ2-3; D is possibly TRBD2 (6 bases). Trimming cost V 4 bases and J 6 bases, with 24 bases left between them. CDR1 and CDR2 (germline): SGHDT, YYEEEE. The CDR3 has 17 amino acids. The CDR3 DNA reads TGTGCCAGCAGCCCGGGGGACGGTCGAGGAGGATGGGATACGCAGTATTTT. Translation gives CASSPGDGRGGWDTQYF.

The chain employs TRBV5-6 and TRBJ2-1; 9 bases align to TRBD2. Unmatched junction bases numbered 4, after V lost 3 bases and J lost 9 bases. The germline CDR1 and CDR2 sequences are SGHDT and YYEEEE. The CDR3 consists of 13 residues. In nucleotides, the CDR3 is TGTGCCAGCAGCTGGCAGACTAGCGGTGAGCAGTTCTTC. It translates to CASSWQTSGEQFF. Based on the CDR3 plus reference TRBV5-6 and TRBJ2-1, the full variable domain is DAGVTQSPTHLIKTRGQQVTLRCSPKSGHDTVSWYQQALGQGPQFIFQYYEEEERQRGNFPDRFSGHQFPNYSSELNVNALLLGDSALYLCASSWQTSGEQFFGPGTRLTVL.

The chain has TRBV29-1 and TRBJ2-3, with D perhaps TRBD2 (5 bases). Germline V gives CDR1 SQVTM, CDR2 ANQGSEA. The CDR3 length is 16 residues. Trimming cost V 4 bases and J 0 bases, with 17 bases left between them. The CDR3 protein is CSVAPQADISTDTQYF. The DNA for the CDR3 is TGCAGCGTTGCCCCCCAAGCGGATATAAGCACAGATACGCAGTATTTT.

This chain connects TRBV14 to TRBJ2-5; 11 bases agree with TRBD2. Trimming cost V 1 base and J 9 bases; bases outside gene matches: 10. Looked up from germline, CDR1 is SGHDN and CDR2 is FVKESK. The CDR3 loop spans 16 amino acids. CDR3 in DNA: TGTGCCAGCAGCCAAGGGCGACTAGCGGGGCCGTGGGCCCAGTACTTC. This encodes CASSQGRLAGPWAQYF.

This clone was counted only a few times. J is TRBJ1-2 and V is TRBV19, with a weak D call TRBD1 (6 bases). CDR1 and CDR2 (germline): LNHDA, SQIVND (reference sequence). V lost 8 bases to trimming and J lost 1 base, with 8 bases between them. The CDR3 spans 12 residues. DNA of the CDR3: TGTGCCAGTCGGGACATTAACTATGGCTACACCTTC. Its translation is CASRDINYGYTF.

A single count supports this clone. This chain joins TRBV29-1 and TRBJ2-1; TRBD2 aligns across 10 bases. V shed 4 bases and J 9 bases; nucleotides not matched to a gene: 12. From germline, CDR1 is SQVTM and CDR2 ANQGSEA. This CDR3 region has 15 residues. As DNA, the CDR3 is TGCAGCGTTGGGACTAGCGGTCCCCGATCGAGTGAGCAGTTCTTC. Protein product: CSVGTSGPRSSEQFF.

This clone was counted once. This chain uses TRBV28 with TRBJ1-1; unclear D gene. CDR3 length: 11 amino acids. Trimming left V 8 bases short and J 6 bases short, with 10 bases between. Germline V gives CDR1 MDHEN, CDR2 SYDVKM. CDR3 coding DNA: TGTGCCAGCCTAGGTTGGCCTGAAGCTTTCTTT. Translating it yields CASLGWPEAFF.